One and the same sample provided the 2 T cell receptor beta chains below, sequenced in a study of cytomegalovirus exposure and HLA in healthy donors. The PCR employed 60 Vbeta primers together with 13 Jbeta primers. Assay: immunoSEQ multiplex PCR; the TCRdb copy retains only in-frame clones and omits some. The sample carries around 100,000 clones, approximately 70% recorded once. The source material was PBMCs. The origin of the receptors is a man aged 40-49 years in good health and CMV-seropositive.

Written as DNA, the CDR3 is TGTGCCAGTAAATCCAACCTACTATCGGACACCGGGGAGCTGTTTTTT. Its translation is CASKSNLLSDTGELFF. The genes are TRBV19 and TRBJ2-2; D is uncertain. The CDR3 spans 16 residues. V was cut by 7 bases and J by 3 bases, with 18 bases left in between. The germline CDR1 and CDR2 sequences are LNHDA and SQIVND (reference sequence).

Here the CDR3 reads CAAGLAVETQYF. Here the CDR3 DNA reads TGTGCCGCGGGACTAGCTGTAGAGACCCAGTACTTC. The chain combines TRBV6-5 with TRBJ2-5; 9 nucleotides agree with TRBD2. With V trimmed by 11 bases and J by 4 bases, 5 bases remained unmatched. CDR1 and CDR2 from the germline V gene are MNHEY and SVGAGI. The CDR3 has 12 residues.